The sequence of this T cell receptor beta chain was determined in a study of Graves' ophthalmopathy and Graves' hyperthyroidism. Study information: There was a collection of peripheral blood at initial diagnosis, before any treatment.

Clinical symptoms, serum thyroxine, TRAb, thyroid ultrasound and orbital computed tomography determined diagnosis. Overall study findings and caveats: Most expanded clonotypes from thyroid (those above 0.001 frequency) were also found in blood.

The CDR3 is 16 residues long. The J segment lost 3 bases and the V segment lost 3 bases, leaving 6 bases of the junction unmatched. Germline CDR1 and CDR2: SGHNT and YYREEE (reference sequence). The study amplified TCR beta CDR3 regions using RNA transcripts. The workflow started with a first-round RT-PCR run with HTBI primers and then moved on to a second-round multiplex PCR. TCRdb fed the multiplex PCR reads into MiXCR, producing one record per CDR3 protein. The sample yields about 700,000 distinct CDR3 sequences, 40% seen once. Turning to this clonotype: Its antigen is unknown.

V usage is TRBV5-4 and J usage is TRBJ2-7, with 13 bases aligning to TRBD2. The TCR comes from an adult man with Graves' ophthalmopathy. Input material: peripheral blood. CDR3 loop: CASSSGTSGTGYEQYF. For the CDR3, the DNA is TGTGCCAGCAGCTCCGGGACTAGCGGGACTGGCTACGAGCAGTACTTC.